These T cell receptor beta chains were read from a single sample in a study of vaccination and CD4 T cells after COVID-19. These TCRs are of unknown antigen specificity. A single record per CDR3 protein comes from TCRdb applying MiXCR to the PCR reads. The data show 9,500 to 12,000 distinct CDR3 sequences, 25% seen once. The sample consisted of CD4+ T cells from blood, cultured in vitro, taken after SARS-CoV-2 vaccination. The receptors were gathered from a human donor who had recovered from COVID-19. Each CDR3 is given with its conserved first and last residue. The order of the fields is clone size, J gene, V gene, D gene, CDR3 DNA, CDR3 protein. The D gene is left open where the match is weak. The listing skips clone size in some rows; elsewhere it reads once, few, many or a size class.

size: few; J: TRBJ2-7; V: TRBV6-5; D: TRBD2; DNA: TGTGCCAGCAGTTCTCTAGCGGGAGGCTACGAGCAGTACTTC; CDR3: CASSSLAGGYEQYF
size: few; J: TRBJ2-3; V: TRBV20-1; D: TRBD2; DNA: TGTAGCGGGAGGGCCGGGACAGATACGCAGTATTTT; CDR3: CSGRAGTDTQYF
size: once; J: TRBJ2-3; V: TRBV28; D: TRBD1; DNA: TGTGCCAGCAGTTTTGGAGTCCTAGGACAGGGGAGCGCAGTCGATACGCAGTATTTT; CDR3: CASSFGVLGQGSAVDTQYF
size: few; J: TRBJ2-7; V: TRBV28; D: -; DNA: TGTGCCAGCAGTTTATCTAGGGGGGCGGGCGGGTACTTC; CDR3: CASSLSRGAGGYF
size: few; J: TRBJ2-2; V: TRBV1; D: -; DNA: TGCACCAGCAGCCAAGGGATACAGCGGGGGTACACCGGGGAGCTGTTTTTT; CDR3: CTSSQGIQRGYTGELFF
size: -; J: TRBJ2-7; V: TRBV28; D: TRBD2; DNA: TGTGCCAGCAGACGGACCGGGACTAGCTCCTACGAGCAGTACTTC; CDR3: CASRRTGTSSYEQYF
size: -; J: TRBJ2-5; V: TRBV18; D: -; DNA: TGTGCCAGCTCACCCGGGACGGCTGGTGGGACCCAGTACTTC; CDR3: CASSPGTAGGTQYF
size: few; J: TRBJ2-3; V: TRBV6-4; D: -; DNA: TGTGCCAGCAGTGACGGGGGGGCTAGCACAGATACGCAGTATTTT; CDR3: CASSDGGASTDTQYF
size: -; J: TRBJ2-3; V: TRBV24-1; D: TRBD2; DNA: TGTGCCACCAGTGATTTTAGCGGGAGCACAGATACGCAGTATTTT; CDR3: CATSDFSGSTDTQYF
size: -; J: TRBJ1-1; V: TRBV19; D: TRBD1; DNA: TGTGCCAGTAGTACGCGGACAGGGGGAATGAACACTGAAGCTTTCTTT; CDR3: CASSTRTGGMNTEAFF
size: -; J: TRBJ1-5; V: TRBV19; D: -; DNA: TGTGCCAGTAGTATCACAGGGACTAATCAGCCCCAGCATTTT; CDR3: CASSITGTNQPQHF
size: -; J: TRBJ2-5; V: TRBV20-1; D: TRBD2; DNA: TGCAGTGCCCTCCCCCACTCCTTAGCGGGGAGGACCCAAGAGACCCAGTACTTC; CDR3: CSALPHSLAGRTQETQYF
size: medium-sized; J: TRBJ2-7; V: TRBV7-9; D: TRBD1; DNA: TGTGCCAGCAGCTCCCCCGGGACAGGGTCCCACGAGCAGTACTTC; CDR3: CASSSPGTGSHEQYF
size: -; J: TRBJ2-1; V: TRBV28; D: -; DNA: TGTGCCAGCAGCTTCGAGGGATCGGACAATGAGCAGTTCTTC; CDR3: CASSFEGSDNEQFF
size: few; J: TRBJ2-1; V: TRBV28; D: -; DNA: TGTGCCAGCAGTATGGGGTACAATGAGCAGTTCTTC; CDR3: CASSMGYNEQFF
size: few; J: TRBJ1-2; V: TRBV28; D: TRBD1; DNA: TGTGCCAGCAGCGTCACACAGGGGGCAGGCTATGGCTACACCTTC; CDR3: CASSVTQGAGYGYTF
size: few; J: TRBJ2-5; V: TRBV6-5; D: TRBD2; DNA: TGTGCCAGCAGTTACTACGCGGGAGGACCACAAGAGACCCAGTACTTC; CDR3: CASSYYAGGPQETQYF
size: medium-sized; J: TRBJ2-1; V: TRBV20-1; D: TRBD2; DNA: TGCAGTGCCTCAAAGGTGGGACTAGCGGGGGGCTACAATGAGCAGTTCTTC; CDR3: CSASKVGLAGGYNEQFF
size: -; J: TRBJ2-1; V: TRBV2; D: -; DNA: TGTGCCAGCAGTGAGGACTTCAGGGCGCAGTTCTTC; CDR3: CASSEDFRAQFF
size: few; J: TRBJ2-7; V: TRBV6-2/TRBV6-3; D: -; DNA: TGTGCCAGCCGTTCGGTCCGTTCCTACGAGCAGTACTTC; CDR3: CASRSVRSYEQYF
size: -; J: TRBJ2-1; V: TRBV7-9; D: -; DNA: TGTGCCAGCCCGGGGGCGCAGTTCTTC; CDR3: CASPGAQFF
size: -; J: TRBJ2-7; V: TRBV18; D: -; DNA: TGTGCCAGCTCACCAGCTAGCTCCACGATAACCTACGAGCAGTACTTC; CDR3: CASSPASSTITYEQYF
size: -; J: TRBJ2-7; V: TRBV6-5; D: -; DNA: TGTGCCAGCAGTTACTCGATGGCAGCCTCTTCCTACGAGCAGTACTTC; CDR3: CASSYSMAASSYEQYF
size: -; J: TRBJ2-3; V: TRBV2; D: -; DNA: TGTGCCAGCGGATTACTCCTCCCCACAGATACGCAGTATTTT; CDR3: CASGLLLPTDTQYF
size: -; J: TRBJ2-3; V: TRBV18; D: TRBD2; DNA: TGTGCCAGCTCACCATCAGCGGGAGGCGCAGATACGCAGTATTTT; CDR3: CASSPSAGGADTQYF
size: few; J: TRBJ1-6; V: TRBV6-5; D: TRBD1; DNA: TGTGCCAGCAGTTTAGGACAGGTTGAGAATTCACCCCTCCACTTT; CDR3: CASSLGQVENSPLHF
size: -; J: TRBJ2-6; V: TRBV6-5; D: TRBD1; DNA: TGTGCCAGCAGTTACGGACAAGCGAGGGGGCGCAATGCGGCCGGGGCCAACGTCCTGACTTTC; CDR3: CASSYGQARGRNAAGANVLTF
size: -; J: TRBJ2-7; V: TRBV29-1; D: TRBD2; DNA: TGCAGCGCACTAGCGGGAGGCAGATACGAGCAGTACTTC; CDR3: CSALAGGRYEQYF
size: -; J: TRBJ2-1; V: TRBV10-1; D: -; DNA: TGCGCCAGCAGTGAGGGGGGGAATGGTGAGCAGTTCTTC; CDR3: CASSEGGNGEQFF
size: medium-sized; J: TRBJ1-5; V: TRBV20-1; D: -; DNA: TGCAGTGCTATTAGGACTGGGAATAGCAATCAGCCCCAGCATTTT; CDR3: CSAIRTGNSNQPQHF
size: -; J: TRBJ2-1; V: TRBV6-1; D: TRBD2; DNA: TGTGCCAGCAGTCTAGCGGCGTCCTACAATGAGCAGTTCTTC; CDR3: CASSLAASYNEQFF
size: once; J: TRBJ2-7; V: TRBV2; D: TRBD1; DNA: TGTGCCAGCAGTGTGACAGGGGGCTCCTACGAGCAGTACTTC; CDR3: CASSVTGGSYEQYF
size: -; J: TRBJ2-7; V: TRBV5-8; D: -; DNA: TGTGCCACCCAGCCTACGGGAGTGGCCTACGAGCAGTACTTC; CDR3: CATQPTGVAYEQYF
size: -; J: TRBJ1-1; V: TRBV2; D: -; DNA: TGTGCCAGCAGTGTTAACACCGGGACACGTGAAGCTTTCTTT; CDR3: CASSVNTGTREAFF
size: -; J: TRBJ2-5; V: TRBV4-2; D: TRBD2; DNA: TGTGCCAGCAGCCAAGATCTAAGTAGCGGGAGGGAGACCCAGTACTTC; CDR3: CASSQDLSSGRETQYF
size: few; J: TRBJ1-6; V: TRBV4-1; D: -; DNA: TGCGCCAGCAGTTTTAGGAGCTCCTATAATTCACCCCTCCACTTT; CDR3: CASSFRSSYNSPLHF
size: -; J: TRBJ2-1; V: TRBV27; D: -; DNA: TGTGCCAGCAGTCGGATGGGGACCTACAATGAGCAGTTCTTC; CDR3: CASSRMGTYNEQFF
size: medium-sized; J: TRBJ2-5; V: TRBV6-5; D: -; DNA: TGTGCCAGCAGTTTTGGACTCCTACAAGAGACCCAGTACTTC; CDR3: CASSFGLLQETQYF
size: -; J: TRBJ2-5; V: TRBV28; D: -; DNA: TGTGCCAGCAGGAAGGGGAGAGAGATCCAGTACTTC; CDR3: CASRKGREIQYF
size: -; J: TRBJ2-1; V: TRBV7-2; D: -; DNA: TGTGCCAGCAGCTTAGCGGGCGGAATCGATGAGCAGTTCTTC; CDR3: CASSLAGGIDEQFF
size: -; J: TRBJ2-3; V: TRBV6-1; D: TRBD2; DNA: TGTGCCAGCAGCCCGGGGGGAGGTGCAGATACGCAGTATTTT; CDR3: CASSPGGGADTQYF
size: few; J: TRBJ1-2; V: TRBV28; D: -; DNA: TGTGCCAGCGAGAACTATGGCTACACCTTC; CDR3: CASENYGYTF
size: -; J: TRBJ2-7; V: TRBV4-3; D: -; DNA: TGCGCCAGCAGCCAAGCACTTGACCAGCCCTACGAGCAGTACTTC; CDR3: CASSQALDQPYEQYF
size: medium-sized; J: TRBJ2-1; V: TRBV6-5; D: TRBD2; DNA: TGTGCCAGCAGTTACGTCCAGCGGGGCAACAATGAGCAGTTCTTC; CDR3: CASSYVQRGNNEQFF
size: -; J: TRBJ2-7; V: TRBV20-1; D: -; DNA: TGCAGTGCTAGAGACCCGGGACACGAATATTACGAGCAGTACTTC; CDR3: CSARDPGHEYYEQYF
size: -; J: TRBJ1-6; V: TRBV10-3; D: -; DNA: TGTGCCATCAGAACACCTGGTGAGGGTAGTCCGAATAATTCACCCCTCCACTTT; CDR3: CAIRTPGEGSPNNSPLHF
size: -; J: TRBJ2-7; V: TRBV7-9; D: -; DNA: TGTGCCAGCAGCTTAAGCGGACTCTACGAGCAGTACTTC; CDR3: CASSLSGLYEQYF
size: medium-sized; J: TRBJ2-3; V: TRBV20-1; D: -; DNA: TGCAGTGTTCAAGGACTTAACACAGATACGCAGTATTTT; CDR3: CSVQGLNTDTQYF
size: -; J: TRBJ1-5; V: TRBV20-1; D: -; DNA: TGCAGTGCAGCTGGGACATTGAATCAGCCCCAGCATTTT; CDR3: CSAAGTLNQPQHF